This T cell receptor beta chain comes out of a study of shared T cell receptors in the human thymus. Repertoires were generated with immunoSEQ multiplex PCR, while TCRdb's copy carries only in-frame clones and drops some. The sample holds 540,000 or so clones, 75% to 85% seen once. The CDR3 loop spans 15 amino acids. Germline V gene data show CDR1 as LGHNA and CDR2 as YSLEER. Trimming took 4 bases from V and 11 from J, leaving 23 bases between them. These data are also associated with another study on human thymus T cells.

Sample: thymocytes. The chain uses TRBV4-3 and TRBJ2-5, with D perhaps matching TRBD2 (5 bases). This clonotype was obtained from a boy under two years old with a congenital heart defect. CDR3 DNA sequence: TGCGCCAGCAGCCCCAAGTTTGGCCTAGCTAGTGAGCAGTACTTC. Residues: CASSPKFGLASEQYF.